The 12 T cell receptor beta chains below were found in one sample sequenced in a study of T cell responses to AZD1222 COVID-19 vaccine. Sequenced by immunoSEQ multiplex PCR; TCRdb stores in-frame clones only, minus some. The table has roughly 140,000 clones, about 93% seen once. The input for sequencing was peripheral blood, taken on day 0 of AZD1222 vaccination. These receptors were collected from an adult in good health.

The chain is built from TRBV28 and TRBJ2-5, with TRBD1 identical over 9 bases. V lost 2 bases and J lost 1; bases outside the gene matches: 2. The V gene's germline CDR1 is MDHEN and CDR2 SYDVKM. There are 15 residues in the CDR3. CDR3 amino acids: CASSLTGGGQETQYF. The CDR3 nucleotides are TGTGCCAGCAGTTTAACAGGGGGCGGCCAAGAGACCCAGTACTTC.

This chain links TRBV11-2 with TRBJ1-3, with D possibly matching TRBD1 (5 bases). Germline V gene data show CDR1 as SGHAT and CDR2 as FQNNGV. Trimming left V 2 bases short and J 4 bases short, with 15 bases between. This CDR3 contains 16 residues. CDR3 amino acids: CASSLRQGARGNTIYF. CDR3 DNA sequence: TGTGCCAGCAGCTTACGCCAAGGGGCGCGGGGAAACACCATATATTTT.

J is TRBJ2-3 and V is TRBV10-3; 8 bases align to TRBD2. Germline V lookup: CDR1 ENHRY, CDR2 SYGVKD. This CDR3 contains 14 residues. V lost 7 bases, J lost 2 bases, and 5 bases stayed unmatched. The CDR3 loop is CAIMTSANTDTQYF. In nucleotides, the CDR3 is TGTGCCATCATGACTAGCGCGAACACAGATACGCAGTATTTT.

J is TRBJ2-7 and V is TRBV29-1, with TRBD1 as a possible D gene (6 bases). Germline V gene sequence: CDR1 SQVTM, CDR2 ANQGSEA. This CDR3 contains 12 residues. V lost 4 bases and J 4 bases, leaving 11 bases between the germline ends. DNA for the CDR3: TGCAGCGTTGGCAGGGGCATATACGAGCAGTACTTC. It codes for CSVGRGIYEQYF.

This chain joins TRBV28 and TRBJ1-2, with a possible D match to TRBD1 (6 bases). This CDR3 has 13 amino acids. Between the trimmed V and J ends, which lost 6 bases and 2 bases, there was a span of 10 bases. Germline assignment: CDR1 MDHEN and CDR2 SYDVKM. The CDR3 loop is CASSPDRNYGYTF. The CDR3 region has the DNA TGTGCCAGCAGCCCCGACAGGAACTATGGCTACACCTTC.

The chain couples TRBV5-6 to TRBJ2-1; D not certain. Per the germline V gene, CDR1 is SGHDT and CDR2 is YYEEEE. There are 15 residues in the CDR3. The V and J ends lost 0 bases and 0 bases respectively, with 7 bases between them. The CDR3 bases are TGTGCCAGCAGCTTGGTGACAAGCTCCTACAATGAGCAGTTCTTC. It is translated as CASSLVTSSYNEQFF.

The table lists this clone with a few counts. This chain joins TRBV23-1 and TRBJ2-7; no definite D call. TRBV23-1 is assigned to the ORF class and has an uncertain function. V was shortened by 0 bases and J by 4 bases, with 13 bases between the two germline ends. The CDR3 runs 15 residues. CDR3 bases: TGCGCCAGCAGTCAATCCCCACAGCACAGTTACGAGCAGTACTTC. Its translation: CASSQSPQHSYEQYF.

The chain joins TRBV28 to TRBJ1-1; D unclear. V lost 5 bases, J lost 8 bases, and 9 bases lay in between. The CDR3 sequence is 11 residues long. The germline CDR1 and CDR2 sequences are MDHEN and SYDVKM. CDR3 nucleotides: TGTGCCAGCAGTACATCACGGGAAGCTTTCTTT. Translation: CASSTSREAFF.

This clone has just one count. The chain couples TRBV28 to TRBJ2-7, with D maybe TRBD1 (6 bases). Germline values: CDR1 MDHEN, CDR2 SYDVKM. The CDR3 extends over 13 amino acids. The V gene lost 6 bases and the J gene lost 3 bases, with 12 bases spanning the gap. CDR3 coding DNA: TGTGCCAGCAGGACAGGTAGTTTCTACGAGCAGTACTTC. As protein: CASRTGSFYEQYF.

To note about this clone: A read error may produce the germline difference seen at one junction end. This chain links TRBV20-1 with TRBJ2-7; D may be TRBD1 or TRBD2 (5 bases each). CDR1 DFQATT and CDR2 SNEGSKA come from the germline V gene (reference sequence). The CDR3 covers 11 residues. The CDR3 DNA sequence: TGCAGTGCCAGAGAGGGGTACGAGCAGTACTTC. Translating it yields CSAREGYEQYF.

The J gene is TRBJ1-2, the V gene TRBV28; unclear D gene. The CDR3 totals 13 residues. CDR1 and CDR2 (germline): MDHEN, SYDVKM. The V end was cut by 5 bases, the J end by 7 bases, with 14 bases between. CDR3 nucleotides: TGTGCCAGCAGTAACGGTGATCGTGGTGGCTACACCTTC. Translation: CASSNGDRGGYTF.

CDR3 DNA: TGCGCCTCAGCCACAGGGGGAGCTGCCTACGAGCAGTACTTC. It is translated as CASATGGAAYEQYF. V usage is TRBV5-1 and J usage is TRBJ2-7; 8 nucleotides agree with TRBD1. Trimming took 10 bases from V and 2 from J; bases not matched to a gene: 11. Germline assignment: CDR1 SGHRS and CDR2 YFSETQ. This CDR3 region has 14 residues.